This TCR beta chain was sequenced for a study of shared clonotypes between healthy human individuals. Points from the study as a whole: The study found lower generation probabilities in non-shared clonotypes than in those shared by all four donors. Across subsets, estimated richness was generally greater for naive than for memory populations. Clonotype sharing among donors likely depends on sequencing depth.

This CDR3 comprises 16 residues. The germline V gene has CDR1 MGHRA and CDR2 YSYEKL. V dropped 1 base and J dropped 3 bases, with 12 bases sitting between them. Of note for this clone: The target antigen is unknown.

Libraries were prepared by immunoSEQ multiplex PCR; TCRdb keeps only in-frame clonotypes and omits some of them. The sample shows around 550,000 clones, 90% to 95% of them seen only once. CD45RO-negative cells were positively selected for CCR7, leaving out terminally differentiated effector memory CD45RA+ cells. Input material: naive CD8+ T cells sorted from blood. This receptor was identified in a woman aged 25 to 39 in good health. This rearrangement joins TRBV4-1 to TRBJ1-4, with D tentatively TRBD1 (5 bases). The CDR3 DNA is TGCGCCAGCAGCCAAGTGAGGGGCTACGCTAATGAAAAACTGTTTTTT. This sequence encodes CASSQVRGYANEKLFF.